Listed here are 3 T cell receptor beta chains from one sample, sequenced in a study of cytomegalovirus exposure and HLA in healthy donors (dated by TCRdb to 2016 to 2017). The library was obtained by the immunoSEQ multiplex PCR assay. The multiplex PCR relied on a mix of 60 forward primers for TCR Vbeta segments and 13 reverse primers for TCR Jbeta segments. TCRdb carries this immuneACCESS record with in-frame sequences only. Its versions omit some clonotypes, under half of them owing to an unresolved V gene in the studies checked, with the rest unexplained. A total of some 200,000 clones appear in this sample, approximately 84% of them only once. The ten largest clonotypes hold approximately 3.8% of the sample. Sample: PBMCs. The receptors derive from a man over 45 in good health and CMV-seronegative.

V gene TRBV2 combines with J gene TRBJ2-3, with TRBD2 identical over 12 bases. This CDR3 is 15 amino acids long. The trim removed 6 bases at V and 9 bases at J, leaving 10 bases unmatched. The germline gives CDR1 SNHLY, CDR2 FYNNEI. The CDR3 DNA reads as TGTGCCAGCAGACCCCTAGCGGGGGGGCCGGGGACGCAGTATTTT. This encodes CASRPLAGGPGTQYF.

This clone was detected once. The V and J genes are TRBV19 and TRBJ2-2; 7 nucleotides agree with TRBD1. In germline, CDR1 is LNHDA, CDR2 SQIVND (reference sequence). The ends lost 7 bases at V and 6 bases at J; junction bases unmatched: 5. This CDR3 has 13 residues. CDR3 region: CASKVQGAGELFF. CDR3 coding DNA: TGTGCCAGTAAGGTTCAGGGGGCCGGGGAGCTGTTTTTT.

This rearrangement joins TRBV7-8 to TRBJ1-5; D is undetermined. V dropped 4 bases and J dropped 1 base, with 8 bases sitting between them. The CDR3 is 14 amino acids. Germline lookup yields CDR1 SGHVS and CDR2 FQNEAQ. The CDR3 DNA sequence: TGTGCCAGCAGCTGGAGTGAGAGCAATCAGCCCCAGCATTTT. It codes for CASSWSESNQPQHF.